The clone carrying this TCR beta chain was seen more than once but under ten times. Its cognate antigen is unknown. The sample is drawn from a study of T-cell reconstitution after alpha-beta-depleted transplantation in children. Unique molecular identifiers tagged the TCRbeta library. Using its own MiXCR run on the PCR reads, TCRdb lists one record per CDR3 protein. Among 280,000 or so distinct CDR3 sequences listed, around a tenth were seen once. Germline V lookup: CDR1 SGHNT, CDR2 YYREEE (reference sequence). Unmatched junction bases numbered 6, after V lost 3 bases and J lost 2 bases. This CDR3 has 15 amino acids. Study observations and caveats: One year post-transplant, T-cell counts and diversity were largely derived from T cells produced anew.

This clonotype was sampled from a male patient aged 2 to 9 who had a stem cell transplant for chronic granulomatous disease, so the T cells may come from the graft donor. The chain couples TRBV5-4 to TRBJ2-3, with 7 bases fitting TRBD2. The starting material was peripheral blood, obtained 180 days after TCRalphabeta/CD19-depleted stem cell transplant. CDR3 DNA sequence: TGTGCCAGCAGCTCGGAGCGGGAATCCACAGATACGCAGTATTTT. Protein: CASSSERESTDTQYF. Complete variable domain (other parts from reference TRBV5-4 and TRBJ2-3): ETGVTQSPTHLIKTRGQQVTLRCSSQSGHNTVSWYQQALGQGPQFIFQYYREEENGRGNFPPRFSGLQFPNYSSELNVNALELDDSALYLCASSSERESTDTQYFGPGTRLTVL.